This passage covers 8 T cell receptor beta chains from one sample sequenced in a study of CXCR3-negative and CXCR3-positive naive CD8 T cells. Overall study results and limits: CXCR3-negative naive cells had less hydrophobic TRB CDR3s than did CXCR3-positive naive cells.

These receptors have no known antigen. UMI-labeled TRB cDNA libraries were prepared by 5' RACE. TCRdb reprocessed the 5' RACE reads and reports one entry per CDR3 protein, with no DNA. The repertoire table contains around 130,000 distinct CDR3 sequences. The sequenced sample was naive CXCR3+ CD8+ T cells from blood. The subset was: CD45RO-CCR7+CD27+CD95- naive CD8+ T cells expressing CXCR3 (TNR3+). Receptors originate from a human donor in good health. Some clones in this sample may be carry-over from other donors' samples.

This CDR3 is CASSKTVLLSEAFF. The chain employs TRBV10-1 and TRBJ1-1. The CDR3 extends over 14 amino acids. Germline-derived CDR1 and CDR2 are WNHNN and SYGVQD (reference sequence).

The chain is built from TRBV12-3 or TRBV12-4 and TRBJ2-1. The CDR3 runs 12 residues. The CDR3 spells CASSLWYNEQFF.

CDR3 protein: CASSIEVGYNEQFF. The chain employs TRBV19 and TRBJ2-1. The CDR3 spans 14 residues. Looked up from germline, CDR1 is LNHDA and CDR2 is SQIVND (reference sequence).

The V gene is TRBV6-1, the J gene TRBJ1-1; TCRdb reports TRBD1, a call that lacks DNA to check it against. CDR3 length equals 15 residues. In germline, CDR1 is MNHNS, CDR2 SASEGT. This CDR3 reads CASTGVGESGTEAFF.

CDR3 loop: CASQGRADEQYF. This chain joins TRBV7-2 and TRBJ2-7; TCRdb lists TRBD1, though no DNA is available to test this call. The CDR3 has 12 amino acids. CDR1 is SGHTA and CDR2 is FQGNSA in the germline V gene.

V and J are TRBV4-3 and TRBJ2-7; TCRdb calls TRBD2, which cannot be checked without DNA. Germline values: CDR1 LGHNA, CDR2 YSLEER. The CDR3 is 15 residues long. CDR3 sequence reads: CASSQHRAPDYEQYF.

CDR3 protein: CSGDSDAYGYTF. This chain joins TRBV29-1 and TRBJ1-2; TCRdb designates TRBD1, a call that cannot be tested without DNA. Germline lookup yields CDR1 SQVTM and CDR2 ANQGSEA. The CDR3 consists of 12 residues.

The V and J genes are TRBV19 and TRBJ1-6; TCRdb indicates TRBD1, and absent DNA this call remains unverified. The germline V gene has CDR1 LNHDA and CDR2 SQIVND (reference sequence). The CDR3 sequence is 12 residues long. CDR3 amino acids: CASGQGASPLHF.